The present TCR beta chain was sequenced within a study of cytomegalovirus exposure and HLA in healthy donors. The donors, nominally healthy at sampling, likely had unrecorded immune exposures. The CDR3 spans 11 residues. Germline V gene lookup returns CDR1 DFQATT and CDR2 SNEGSKA (reference sequence). V dropped 0 bases and J dropped 12 bases, with 11 bases sitting between them. A multiplex PCR was run with 60 Vbeta primers and 13 Jbeta primers. The table came from immunoSEQ multiplex PCR; TCRdb's copy has only in-frame clones and leaves some out. The sample includes around 250,000 clones, about 81% seen only once; the top ten take 8%. With respect to this clone: Its antigen is currently unknown.

Study results and limitations: It is likely that the observed cluster of highly shared sequence variants was a sequencing artifact.

This chain joins TRBV20-1 and TRBJ1-1, with D hard to call. Sequenced material: PBMCs. The sequence came from an older woman in good health and CMV-seropositive. Written as DNA, the CDR3 is TGCAGTGCTAGAGATCAGAGGGTAACTTTCTTT. Protein sequence: CSARDQRVTFF.